Below are 20 T cell receptor beta chains sequenced from a single sample in a study of blood T cell repertoires in COVID-19 (dated by TCRdb to 2018 to 2020). Receptor amplification or capture employed the immunoSEQ multiplex PCR assay. TCRdb mirrors the immuneACCESS table, restricted to in-frame sequences. Some clones are absent from its copies; in checked studies, under half trace to an unresolved V gene, and the reason for the others is unknown. This sample is represented by tens of thousands of clones; 91% of them were singletons. Of the sample, under 15% falls within the top ten clones. The sample comprised peripheral blood. The receptor source for this set is a human donor with active COVID-19. The donor label of this sample is uncertain.

This chain uses TRBV6-5 with TRBJ1-4; 11 positions agree with TRBD1. Germline CDR1 is MNHEY and CDR2 is SVGAGI. Trimming removed 7 bases from V and 8 bases from J; junction bases left unmatched: 3. CDR3 length equals 13 residues. The CDR3 region has the DNA TGTGCCAGCAACCGGGACAGGGGGGAAAAACTGTTTTTT. It yields the protein CASNRDRGEKLFF.

The chain links TRBV12-3 or TRBV12-4 to TRBJ1-5; D remains ambiguous. CDR3 length: 13 amino acids. V shed 5 bases and J shed 5 bases, with 10 bases lying between them. The CDR3 DNA sequence: TGTGCCAGCAGTGCCGGAGAAGATCAGCCCCAGCATTTT. Translated: CASSAGEDQPQHF.

The rearrangement joins TRBV29-1 to TRBJ1-1, with a weak D call TRBD1 (5 bases). In germline, CDR1 is SQVTM, CDR2 ANQGSEA. The CDR3 is 12 residues long. V gave up 6 bases and J gave up 3 bases, with 11 bases separating them. CDR3 loop: CSVTPRDTEAFF. The CDR3 region has the DNA TGCAGCGTGACACCCAGGGACACTGAAGCTTTCTTT.

The chain has TRBV6-6 and TRBJ1-2; D is unresolved. Trimming pared 0 bases from V and 7 bases from J, leaving 18 bases between. CDR1 is MNHNY, CDR2 SVGAGI, per germline (reference sequence). The CDR3 is 16 amino acids. The CDR3 nucleotides read TGTGCCAGCAGTTACTCGAGAACAGCTTACTGGCGTGGCTACACCTTC. Its protein is CASSYSRTAYWRGYTF.

The V gene is TRBV7-9, the J gene TRBJ1-3, with a tentative D call TRBD1 (6 bases). CDR1 is SEHNR, CDR2 FQNEAQ, per germline (reference sequence). Deletions cut 3 bases from V and 4 bases from J, with 7 bases between. The CDR3 loop spans 13 amino acids. The CDR3 sequence is CASSFDRGNTIYF. The DNA of the CDR3 is TGTGCCAGCAGCTTCGACAGGGGAAACACCATATATTTT.

The chain has TRBV10-3 and TRBJ2-7; 12 bases agree with TRBD2. This CDR3 region has 13 residues. V gave up 10 bases and J gave up 5 bases; unmatched junction bases: 6. CDR1 and CDR2 (germline): ENHRY, SYGVKD. The CDR3 reads CATTSGSTHEQYF. In nucleotides, the CDR3 is TGTGCCACGACTAGCGGGAGTACCCACGAGCAGTACTTC.

The V call is TRBV10-3, the J call TRBJ2-2; TRBD2 might be the D (5 bases). Germline-derived CDR1 and CDR2 are ENHRY and SYGVKD. This CDR3 spans 15 amino acids. V lost 4 bases and J lost 2, with 11 bases in between. CDR3 sequence (DNA): TGTGCCATCAGTGGGGGAGCGGTAAACACCGGGGAGCTGTTTTTT. It encodes CAISGGAVNTGELFF.

The chain joins TRBV28 to TRBJ2-2, with 9 bases that match TRBD2. The J segment lost 5 bases and the V segment lost 2 bases, leaving 3 bases of the junction unmatched. In germline, CDR1 is MDHEN, CDR2 SYDVKM. CDR3 size: 15 residues. The CDR3 nucleotides read TGTGCCAGCAGTTTAAGGCGGGAGGGGACCGGGGAGCTGTTTTTT. Its protein product is CASSLRREGTGELFF.

The chain recombines TRBV11-2 with TRBJ2-4; 8 nucleotides line up with TRBD1. The germline V gene has CDR1 SGHAT and CDR2 FQNNGV. The V segment lost 5 bases and the J segment 6 bases; nucleotides outside the gene matches: 6. The length of the CDR3 is 14 residues. The CDR3 region has the DNA TGTGCCAGCAGCCCCGGGACAGGCCTAAACATTCAGTACTTC. It specifies CASSPGTGLNIQYF.

V is TRBV23-1 and J is TRBJ2-1; 12 nucleotides agree with TRBD2. TRBV23-1 is given ORF status, its function remaining uncertain. V shed 3 bases and J 3 bases; nucleotides not matched to a gene: 3. The CDR3 extends over 16 amino acids. CDR3 sequence: CASSHRTSGDYNEQFF. The CDR3 bases are TGCGCCAGCAGTCACAGGACTAGCGGGGACTACAATGAGCAGTTCTTC.

CDR3 in DNA: TGTGCCAGCAGCAAACAGGTGGGGGGCTACGAGCAGTACTTC. This sequence encodes CASSKQVGGYEQYF. The chain employs TRBV7-2 and TRBJ2-7; tentative D call: TRBD2 (6 bases). With 5 bases removed from V and 3 bases from J, the gap between germline ends came to 14 bases. Germline values: CDR1 SGHTA, CDR2 FQGNSA. CDR3 size: 14 residues. Complete variable domain (other parts from reference TRBV7-2 and TRBJ2-7): GAGVSQSPSNKVTEKGKDVELRCDPISGHTALYWYRQSLGQGLEFLIYFQGNSAPDKSGLPSDRFSAERTGGSVSTLTIQRTQQEDSAVYLCASSKQVGGYEQYFGPGTRLTVT.

Only a few counts were recorded for this clone. The chain employs TRBV29-1 and TRBJ1-2; 8 nucleotides match TRBD1. This CDR3 contains 13 residues. The germline CDR1 and CDR2 sequences are SQVTM and ANQGSEA. V dropped 7 bases and J dropped 6; count of bases not matched to a gene: 10. The CDR3 DNA reads as TGCAGCGCTAGAGGACAGGGTTCGAATGGCTACACCTTC. It translates to CSARGQGSNGYTF.

The chain carries TRBV6-5 and TRBJ1-2; perhaps TRBD1 as D (6 bases). The germline V gene has CDR1 MNHEY and CDR2 SVGAGI. V was trimmed by 4 bases and J by 4 bases, leaving 13 bases between them. The CDR3 contains 14 residues. The CDR3 nucleotides read TGTGCCAGCAGTTCACAGGGAATCGGCTATGGCTACACCTTC. Its protein is CASSSQGIGYGYTF.

The rearrangement joins TRBV6-5 to TRBJ1-2; D uncertain. The V end was cut by 6 bases, the J end by 3 bases, with 11 bases between. The CDR3 loop spans 13 amino acids. Germline lookup yields CDR1 MNHEY and CDR2 SVGAGI. The CDR3 is CASSRSGDYGYTF. The DNA for the CDR3 is TGTGCCAGCAGCAGGTCCGGGGACTATGGCTACACCTTC.

The chain has TRBV6-2 or TRBV6-3 and TRBJ2-3; 15 bases map to TRBD2. V lost 2 bases and J lost 7; bases outside the gene matches: 7. CDR1 is MNHEY, CDR2 SVGEGT, per germline. The CDR3 has 17 amino acids. The CDR3 bases are TGTGCCAGCAGTTACCGGACTAGCGGGAGGGCTAATCATACGCAGTATTTT. Protein product: CASSYRTSGRANHTQYF.

The V and J genes are TRBV14 and TRBJ2-6; D possibly corresponds to TRBD1 (5 bases). Germline CDR1 is SGHDN and CDR2 is FVKESK. This CDR3 region has 18 residues. Trimming shortened V by 4 bases and J by 0 bases, and 16 bases separated the two germline ends. The CDR3 DNA reads as TGTGCCAGCAGCCTACTCAGGTGGGGCGACTCTGGGGCCAACGTCCTGACTTTC. This translates into CASSLLRWGDSGANVLTF.

The chain has TRBV10-3 and TRBJ2-3, with D tentatively TRBD1 (6 bases). V lost 0 bases, J lost 3 bases, and 10 bases lay in between. CDR3 size: 15 residues. CDR1 and CDR2 from the germline V gene are ENHRY and SYGVKD. CDR3 coding DNA: TGTGCCATCAGTGAGTCGGGTAGGGGGACAGATACGCAGTATTTT. It translates to CAISESGRGTDTQYF.

The V and J genes are TRBV14 and TRBJ2-5; D is uncertain. Germline V gene data show CDR1 as SGHDN and CDR2 as FVKESK. The V end lost 0 bases, the J end lost 1 base, and 15 bases lay between the germline ends. There are 17 residues in the CDR3. CDR3 loop: CASSQDINSHLQETQYF. CDR3 sequence (DNA): TGTGCCAGCAGCCAAGATATAAACAGCCACCTCCAAGAGACCCAGTACTTC.

The rearrangement uses TRBV10-2 and TRBJ2-6; D might be TRBD2 (5 bases). The CDR3 length is 13 residues. Germline V CDR1 and CDR2: WSHSY, SAAADI. V was cut by 11 bases and J by 0 bases, with 8 bases left in between. This CDR3 reads CAVRDSGANVLTF. As DNA, the CDR3 is TGCGCCGTTCGGGACTCTGGGGCCAACGTCCTGACTTTC.

This clone was detected once. V usage is TRBV7-2 and J usage is TRBJ2-7; weak D call: TRBD2 (6 bases). This CDR3 has 17 residues. Germline V gene data show CDR1 as SGHTA and CDR2 as FQGNSA. The ends were cut back, 5 bases at V and 2 bases at J, with 22 bases in the middle. The CDR3 spells CASSPSRGLFNPYEQYF. CDR3 bases: TGTGCCAGCAGCCCCTCGCGGGGCCTTTTTAATCCCTACGAGCAGTACTTC.